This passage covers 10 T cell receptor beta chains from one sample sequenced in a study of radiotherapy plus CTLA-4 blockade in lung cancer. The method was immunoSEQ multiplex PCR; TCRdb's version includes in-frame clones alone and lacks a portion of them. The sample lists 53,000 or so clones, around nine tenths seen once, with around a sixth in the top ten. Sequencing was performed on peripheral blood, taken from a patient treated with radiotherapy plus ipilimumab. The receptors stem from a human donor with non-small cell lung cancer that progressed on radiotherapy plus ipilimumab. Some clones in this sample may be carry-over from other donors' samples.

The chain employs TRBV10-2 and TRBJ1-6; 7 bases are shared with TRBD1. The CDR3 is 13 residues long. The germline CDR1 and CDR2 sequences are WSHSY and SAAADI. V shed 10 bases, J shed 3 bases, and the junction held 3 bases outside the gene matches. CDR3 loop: CAIRDSYNSPLHF. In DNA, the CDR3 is TGCGCCATACGGGACAGCTATAATTCACCCCTCCACTTT.

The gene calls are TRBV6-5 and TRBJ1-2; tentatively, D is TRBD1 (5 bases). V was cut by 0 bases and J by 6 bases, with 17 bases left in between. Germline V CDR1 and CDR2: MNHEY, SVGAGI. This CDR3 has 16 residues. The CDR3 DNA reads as TGTGCCAGCAGTTACTCGATTTTTACAGGCCATGATGGCTACACCTTC. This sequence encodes CASSYSIFTGHDGYTF.

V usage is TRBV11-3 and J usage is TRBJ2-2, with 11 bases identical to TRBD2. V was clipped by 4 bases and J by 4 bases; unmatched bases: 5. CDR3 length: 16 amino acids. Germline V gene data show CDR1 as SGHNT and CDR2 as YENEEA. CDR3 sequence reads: CASSSTSGKATGELFF. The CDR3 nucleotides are TGTGCCAGCAGCTCGACTAGCGGGAAAGCCACCGGGGAGCTGTTTTTT. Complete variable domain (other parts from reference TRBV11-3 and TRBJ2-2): EAGVVQSPRYKIIEKKQPVAFWCNPISGHNTLYWYLQNLGQGPELLIRYENEEAVDDSQLPKDRFSAERLKGVDSTLKIQPAELGDSAVYLCASSSTSGKATGELFFGEGSRLTVL.

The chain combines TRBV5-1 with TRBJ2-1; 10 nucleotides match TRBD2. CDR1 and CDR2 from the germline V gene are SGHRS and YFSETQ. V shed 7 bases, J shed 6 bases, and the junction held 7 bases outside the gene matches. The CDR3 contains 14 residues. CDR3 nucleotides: TGCGCCAGCGGGACGGCTAGCGGGAGCAATGAGCAGTTCTTC. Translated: CASGTASGSNEQFF.

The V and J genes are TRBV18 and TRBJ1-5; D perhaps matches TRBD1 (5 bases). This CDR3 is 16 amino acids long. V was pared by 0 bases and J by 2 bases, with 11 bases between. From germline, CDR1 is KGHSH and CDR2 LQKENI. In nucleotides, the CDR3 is TGTGCCAGCTCACCACCAGCGGGGCGCGGCAATCAGCCCCAGCATTTT. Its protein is CASSPPAGRGNQPQHF.

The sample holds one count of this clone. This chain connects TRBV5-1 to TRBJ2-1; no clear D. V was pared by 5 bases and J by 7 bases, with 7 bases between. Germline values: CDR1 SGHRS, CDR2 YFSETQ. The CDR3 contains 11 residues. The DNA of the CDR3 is TGCGCCAGCAGATACACGAATGAGCAGTTCTTC. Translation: CASRYTNEQFF.

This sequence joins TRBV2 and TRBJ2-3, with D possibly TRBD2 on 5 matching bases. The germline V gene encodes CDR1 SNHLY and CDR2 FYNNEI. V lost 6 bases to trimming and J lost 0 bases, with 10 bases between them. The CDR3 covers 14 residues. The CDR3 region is CASSGGWSTDTQYF. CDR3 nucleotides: TGTGCCAGCAGCGGAGGATGGAGCACAGATACGCAGTATTTT.

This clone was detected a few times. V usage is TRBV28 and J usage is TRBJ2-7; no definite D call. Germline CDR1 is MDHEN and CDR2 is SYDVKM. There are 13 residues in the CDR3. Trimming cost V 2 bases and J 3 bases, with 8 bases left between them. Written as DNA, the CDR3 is TGTGCCAGCAGTTTACGACATCTCTACGAGCAGTACTTC. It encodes CASSLRHLYEQYF. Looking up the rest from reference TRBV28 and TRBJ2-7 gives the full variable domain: DVKVTQSSRYLVKRTGEKVFLECVQDMDHENMFWYRQDPGLGLRLIYFSYDVKMKEKGDIPEGYSVSREKKERFSLILESASTNQTSMYLCASSLRHLYEQYFGPGTRLTVT.

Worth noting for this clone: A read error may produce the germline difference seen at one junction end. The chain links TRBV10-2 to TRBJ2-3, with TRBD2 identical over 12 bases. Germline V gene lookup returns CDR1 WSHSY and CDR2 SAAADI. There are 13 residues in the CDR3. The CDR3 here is CASSESRTSGNHF. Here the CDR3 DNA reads TGCGCCAGCAGTGAGTCCCGGACTAGCGGGAACCATTTT.

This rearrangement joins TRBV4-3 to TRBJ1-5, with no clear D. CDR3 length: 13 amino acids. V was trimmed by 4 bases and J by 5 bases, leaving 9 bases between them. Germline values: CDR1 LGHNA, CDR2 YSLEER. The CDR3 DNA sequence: TGCGCCAGCAGCCGGCAGATGGATCAGCCCCAGCATTTT. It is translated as CASSRQMDQPQHF.